One and the same sample provided the 20 T cell receptor beta chains below, sequenced in a study of blood T cell repertoires in COVID-19. The protocol was immunoSEQ multiplex PCR, while the TCRdb copy is restricted to in-frame clones and leaves out a portion. This table has 88,000 or so clones, 81% appearing once. Sample: peripheral blood. The receptors shown here come from a man aged 60 to 69 with acute or convalescent COVID-19.

The chain employs TRBV7-2 and TRBJ2-1; 10 bases match TRBD2. This CDR3 is 15 amino acids long. Germline CDR1 and CDR2: SGHTA and FQGNSA. Losses at the gene ends were 4 bases for V and 0 bases for J; bases not matched to a gene: 0. CDR3 residues: CASSWTSGSYNEQFF. CDR3 DNA: TGTGCCAGCAGCTGGACTAGCGGCTCCTACAATGAGCAGTTCTTC.

As concerns this clone: Other nucleotide sequences in the sample specify the same CDR3. The rearrangement links TRBV5-1 to TRBJ2-7; 7 bases are shared with TRBD1. Germline CDR1 SGHRS, CDR2 YFSETQ. J lost 0 bases, V lost 0 bases, and 0 bases had no gene match. This CDR3 has 14 amino acids. The DNA for the CDR3 is TGCGCCAGCAGCTTGGGGGACAGCTCCTACGAGCAGTACTTC. Its translation is CASSLGDSSYEQYF.

In its sample, this clone was seen once. The J gene is TRBJ2-3, the V gene TRBV9; 12 bases map to TRBD2. V lost 0 bases and J lost 2; bases outside the gene matches: 4. Per germline, CDR1 SGDLS and CDR2 YYNGEE. The CDR3 is made up of 17 amino acids. CDR3 in amino acids: CASSVGGLAGYTDTQYF. The CDR3 bases are TGTGCCAGCAGCGTAGGGGGACTAGCGGGTTACACAGATACGCAGTATTTT.

The J gene is TRBJ2-7, the V gene TRBV19, with D perhaps TRBD2 (7 bases). The CDR3 extends over 16 amino acids. In germline, CDR1 is LNHDA, CDR2 SQIVND (reference sequence). V lost 5 bases and J 1 base, leaving 18 bases between the germline ends. The CDR3 coding sequence is TGTGCCAGTAGTCCTCAAGGACAGCGGGATTCCTACGAGCAGTACTTC. Its protein product is CASSPQGQRDSYEQYF.

The table lists this clone with many counts. The gene calls are TRBV4-2 and TRBJ1-2, with a tentative D call TRBD1 (5 bases). The CDR3 sequence is 14 residues long. Germline CDR1 reads LGHNA; CDR2 reads YNFKEQ. Trimming stripped 4 bases from V and 9 bases from J, with 18 bases between. CDR3 in amino acids: CASSPPTLTESYTF. The CDR3 DNA follows: TGTGCCAGCAGCCCACCTACCCTGACAGAGAGCTACACCTTC.

The J gene is TRBJ1-1, the V gene TRBV6-1; a possible D gene is TRBD1 (5 bases). This CDR3 is 12 amino acids long. The germline gives CDR1 MNHNS, CDR2 SASEGT. Trimming took 3 bases from V and 11 from J, leaving 13 bases between them. The CDR3, as DNA: TGTGCCAGCAGTGATAGGGCAGGGTGCGCTTTCTTT. This encodes CASSDRAGCAFF.

The chain combines TRBV5-4 with TRBJ2-3; D perhaps matches TRBD2 (5 bases). The V end was cut by 3 bases, the J end by 1 base, with 12 bases between. Germline V gives CDR1 SGHNT, CDR2 YYREEE (reference sequence). The CDR3 consists of 15 residues. The CDR3, as DNA: TGTGCCAGCAGCTCCCGTGGAGGACGCACAGATACGCAGTATTTT. Encoded protein: CASSSRGGRTDTQYF.

The CDR3 region has the DNA TGTGCCAGCTCACCACTGGCCCAAGAGACCCAGTACTTC. It codes for CASSPLAQETQYF. This sequence joins TRBV18 and TRBJ2-5; the D is unclear. This CDR3 contains 13 residues. Germline V gene sequence: CDR1 KGHSH, CDR2 LQKENI. The V end was cut by 1 base, the J end by 1 base, with 4 bases between.

This clone showed up just once. CDR3 nucleotides: TGCGCCAGCAGCCAAGGGAAGCGCGAGCAGTACTTC. Its translation is CASSQGKREQYF. The chain recombines TRBV4-1 with TRBJ2-7, with D unresolved. The CDR3 runs to 12 residues. The V gene lost 1 base and the J gene lost 6 bases, with 7 bases spanning the gap. Germline V CDR1 and CDR2: MGHRA, YSYEKL.

The J gene is TRBJ1-2, the V gene TRBV5-4, with 8 bases fitting TRBD1. Unmatched junction bases numbered 8, after V lost 4 bases and J lost 0 bases. This CDR3 comprises 16 residues. Per germline, CDR1 SGHNT and CDR2 YYREEE (reference sequence). The CDR3 coding sequence is TGTGCCAGCAGCCCCGGGACAGGACAAGCTAACTATGGCTACACCTTC. This translates into CASSPGTGQANYGYTF.

Regarding this clone: The same CDR3 is also encoded by other DNA sequences in this sample. Here the CDR3 reads CASSPRTANYGYTF. CDR3 coding DNA: TGTGCCAGCAGCCCTCGGACAGCTAACTATGGCTACACCTTC. The rearrangement joins TRBV9 to TRBJ1-2, with D perhaps TRBD1 (6 bases). CDR3 length equals 14 residues. V was pared by 4 bases and J by 0 bases, with 10 bases between. Germline-derived CDR1 and CDR2 are SGDLS and YYNGEE.

V and J are TRBV19 and TRBJ2-5, with 14 bases fitting TRBD2. Trimming removed 8 bases from V and 5 bases from J; junction bases left unmatched: 16. CDR3 length equals 18 residues. Germline values: CDR1 LNHDA, CDR2 SQIVND (reference sequence). CDR3 sequence: CASADPGLAGAPRETQYF. The CDR3 nucleotides read TGTGCCAGTGCAGATCCGGGACTAGCGGGGGCGCCGCGGGAGACCCAGTACTTC.

Worth noting for this clone: Other DNA sequences in the sample encode the same CDR3. The chain is built from TRBV3-1 (or the pseudogene TRBV3-2) and TRBJ1-2; possibly TRBD1 for D (5 bases). The CDR3 extends over 13 amino acids. CDR1 LGHDT and CDR2 YNNKEL come from the germline V gene (reference sequence). Trimming shortened V by 3 bases and J by 1 base, and 6 bases separated the two germline ends. The CDR3 DNA reads as TGTGCCAGCAGCCAGGGACTTAACTATGGCTACACCTTC. It encodes CASSQGLNYGYTF.

This clone has just one count. The chain combines TRBV10-3 with TRBJ1-5; 7 bases line up with TRBD1. Germline lookup yields CDR1 ENHRY and CDR2 SYGVKD. Unmatched junction bases numbered 5, after V lost 2 bases and J lost 4 bases. CDR3 length: 15 amino acids. The CDR3 protein is CAISERQGQNQPQHF. Here the CDR3 DNA reads TGTGCCATCAGTGAGCGACAGGGACAAAATCAGCCCCAGCATTTT.

The chain employs TRBV28 and TRBJ2-7; TRBD2 agrees at 15 bases. V was pared by 8 bases and J by 0 bases, with 20 bases of the junction left unmatched. This CDR3 has 21 amino acids. Germline CDR1 reads MDHEN; CDR2 reads SYDVKM. CDR3 sequence reads: CASHTSAPRTSGRASSYEQYF. CDR3 DNA sequence: TGTGCCAGCCACACCTCCGCACCCAGGACTAGCGGGAGGGCTAGCTCCTACGAGCAGTACTTC.

The chain carries TRBV28 and TRBJ1-2; possibly TRBD1 for D (6 bases). V lost 1 base and J 7 bases, leaving 10 bases between the germline ends. Germline CDR1 is MDHEN and CDR2 is SYDVKM. This CDR3 has 13 amino acids. The CDR3 DNA sequence: TGTGCCAGCAGTTTATATGGGGGCGCTGGCTACACCTTC. Protein: CASSLYGGAGYTF.

V usage is TRBV6-2 or TRBV6-3 and J usage is TRBJ2-7, with TRBD1 matching 8 bases. Germline V gene data show CDR1 as MNHEY and CDR2 as SVGEGT. This CDR3 comprises 14 residues. With V trimmed by 2 bases and J by 6 bases, 6 bases remained unmatched. CDR3 in amino acids: CASSYLQGASEQYF. Here the CDR3 DNA reads TGTGCCAGCAGTTACCTCCAGGGGGCGAGCGAGCAGTACTTC.

The V and J genes are TRBV7-2 and TRBJ2-3, with TRBD1 matching over 12 bases. J gave up 5 bases and V 1 base, and 7 bases lay outside the gene matches. Germline V lookup: CDR1 SGHTA, CDR2 FQGNSA. The CDR3 is 17 amino acids. Here the CDR3 reads CASSLGVGQGAGDTQYF. CDR3 nucleotide sequence: TGTGCCAGCAGCTTAGGTGTGGGACAGGGGGCTGGAGATACGCAGTATTTT. The full variable domain, with the rest looked up from reference TRBV7-2 and TRBJ2-3, is GAGVSQSPSNKVTEKGKDVELRCDPISGHTALYWYRQSLGQGLEFLIYFQGNSAPDKSGLPSDRFSAERTGGSVSTLTIQRTQQEDSAVYLCASSLGVGQGAGDTQYFGPGTRLTVL.

This clone has only one observation. The chain links TRBV12-3 or TRBV12-4 to TRBJ2-7; 7 bases map to TRBD1. The V gene end was trimmed by 6 bases and the J gene end by 6 bases; junction bases not matched to a gene: 2. The CDR3 totals 11 residues. The CDR3 sequence: CASRGTVEQYF. The CDR3 DNA is TGTGCCAGCAGGGGGACAGTCGAGCAGTACTTC.

The J gene is TRBJ2-1, the V gene TRBV5-1, with 9 bases matching TRBD1. After removal of 1 base from V and 2 bases from J, the junction contained 4 bases not matched to a gene. This CDR3 contains 16 residues. Germline V CDR1 and CDR2: SGHRS, YFSETQ. The chain's CDR3 is CASSLPRDRAYNEQFF. For the CDR3, the DNA is TGCGCCAGCAGCTTGCCCCGGGACAGGGCCTACAATGAGCAGTTCTTC. The entire variable domain, with the rest obtained from reference TRBV5-1 and TRBJ2-1, is as follows: KAGVTQTPRYLIKTRGQQVTLSCSPISGHRSVSWYQQTPGQGLQFLFEYFSETQRNKGNFPGRFSGRQFSNSRSEMNVSTLELGDSALYLCASSLPRDRAYNEQFFGPGTRLTVL.